These 3 T cell receptor beta chains were sequenced from one sample in a study of Graves' ophthalmopathy and Graves' hyperthyroidism. The authors amplified TCR beta CDR3 regions from RNA transcripts. A first-round RT-PCR used HTBI primers, followed by a second-round multiplex PCR. A single record per CDR3 protein comes from TCRdb applying MiXCR to the multiplex PCR reads. The sample yields some 1.1 million distinct CDR3 sequences, roughly two fifths seen once. Sequencing was performed on peripheral blood or thyroid tissue (not recorded which). The receptors come from an adult man with Graves' hyperthyroidism.

V and J are TRBV4-1 and TRBJ1-1; D not certain. There are 15 residues in the CDR3. The V gene lost 1 base and the J gene lost 1 base, with 10 bases spanning the gap. The germline gives CDR1 MGHRA, CDR2 YSYEKL. CDR3 sequence: CASSQAGIRNTEAFF. Written as DNA, the CDR3 is TGCGCCAGCAGCCAAGCGGGAATTCGGAACACTGAAGCTTTCTTT.

At least ten counts were recorded for this clonotype. The chain uses TRBV9 and TRBJ2-6; TRBD1 aligns across 9 bases. Trimming removed 4 bases from V and 6 bases from J; junction bases left unmatched: 11. CDR3 size: 17 residues. The germline V gene has CDR1 SGDLS and CDR2 YYNGEE. CDR3 residues: CASSLEPGTGSANVLTF. The CDR3 DNA sequence: TGTGCCAGCAGCCTAGAACCCGGGACAGGGTCGGCCAACGTCCTGACTTTC.

A remark on this clonotype: A read error may produce the germline difference seen at one junction end. The genes are TRBV15 and TRBJ2-5; D might be TRBD1 or TRBD2, each matching 5 bases. The CDR3 has 17 residues. Germline lookup yields CDR1 LNHNV and CDR2 YYDKDF (reference sequence). The CDR3 DNA is TGTGCCGCCAGCAGCTACGGGACCTCGGAACAACAAGAGACCCAGTACTTC. Translation: CAASSYGTSEQQETQYF.